This TCR beta chain stems from a study of blood T cell repertoires in COVID-19. Across the study: COVID-19 samples, acute and convalescent, were from the United States, Italy and Spain. From T cells, B-cell-depleted T cells, or PBMCs came the material, which was cDNA or gDNA.

V was clipped by 1 base and J by 4 bases, with 8 bases between them. Germline CDR1 and CDR2: LNHDA and SQIVND (reference sequence). CDR3 length: 14 amino acids. Original methodology: Reference gene primer amplification in the assay estimated nucleated cell counts. Sequencing was performed with immunoSEQ multiplex PCR; in TCRdb, only in-frame clones are kept and a portion is missing. From that table come the V and J calls and clone size; the DNA was used to work out D and trimming. The repertoire consists of about 33,000 clones, with roughly 88% occurring once and the leading ten covering around 6.5%.

The rearrangement joins TRBV19 to TRBJ1-5; the D gene is possibly TRBD1 (5 bases). Sequencing was done on a sample of peripheral blood. This clonotype was sampled from a human donor in a cohort sampled during active COVID-19. Written as DNA, the CDR3 is TGTGCCAGTAGTATAGTCAGGGCAAATCAGCCCCAGCATTTT. Amino acid sequence: CASSIVRANQPQHF.